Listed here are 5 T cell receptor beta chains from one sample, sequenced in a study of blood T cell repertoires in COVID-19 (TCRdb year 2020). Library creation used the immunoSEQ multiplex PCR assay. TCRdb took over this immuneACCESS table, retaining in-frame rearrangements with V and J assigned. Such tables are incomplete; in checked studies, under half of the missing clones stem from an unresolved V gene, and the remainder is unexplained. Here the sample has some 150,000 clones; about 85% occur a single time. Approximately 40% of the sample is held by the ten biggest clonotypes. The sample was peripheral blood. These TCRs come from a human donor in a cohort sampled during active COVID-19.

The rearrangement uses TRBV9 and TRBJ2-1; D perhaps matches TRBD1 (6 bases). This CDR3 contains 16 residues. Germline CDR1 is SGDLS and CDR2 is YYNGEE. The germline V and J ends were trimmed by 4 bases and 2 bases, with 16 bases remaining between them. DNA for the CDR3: TGTGCCAGCAGCCCACCCACCGGGACAACCTACAATGAGCAGTTCTTC. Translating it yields CASSPPTGTTYNEQFF.

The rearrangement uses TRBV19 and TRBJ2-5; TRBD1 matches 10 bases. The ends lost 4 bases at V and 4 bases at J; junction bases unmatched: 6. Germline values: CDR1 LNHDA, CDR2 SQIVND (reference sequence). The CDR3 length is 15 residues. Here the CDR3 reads CASSNPRTGGETQYF. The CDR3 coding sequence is TGTGCCAGTAGTAACCCCCGGACAGGGGGAGAGACCCAGTACTTC. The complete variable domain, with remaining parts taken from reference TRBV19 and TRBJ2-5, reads DGGITQSPKYLFRKEGQNVTLSCEQNLNHDAMYWYRQDPGQGLRLIYYSQIVNDFQKGDIAEGYSVSREKKESFPLTVTSAQKNPTAFYLCASSNPRTGGETQYFGPGTRLLVL.

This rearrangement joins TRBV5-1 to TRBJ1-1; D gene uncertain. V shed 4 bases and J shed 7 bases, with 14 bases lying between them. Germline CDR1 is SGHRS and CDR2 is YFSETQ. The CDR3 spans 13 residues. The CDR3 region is CASSISPFYEAFF. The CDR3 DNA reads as TGCGCCAGCAGCATTTCCCCCTTTTATGAAGCTTTCTTT.

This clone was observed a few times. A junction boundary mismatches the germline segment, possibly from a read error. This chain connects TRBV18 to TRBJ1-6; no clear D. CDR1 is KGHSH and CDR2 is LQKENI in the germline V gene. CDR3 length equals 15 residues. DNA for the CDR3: TGTGCCAGCTCACCACCGTCTACCTACAATTCACCCCTCCACTTT. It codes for CASSPPSTYNSPLHF.

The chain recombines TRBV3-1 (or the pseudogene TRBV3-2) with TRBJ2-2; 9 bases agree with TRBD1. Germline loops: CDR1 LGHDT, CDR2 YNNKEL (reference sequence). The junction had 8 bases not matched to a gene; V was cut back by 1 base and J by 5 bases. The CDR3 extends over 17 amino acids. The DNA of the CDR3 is TGTGCCAGCAGCCAAGGCCCCGGGACAGGGACTACCGGGGAGCTGTTTTTT. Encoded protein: CASSQGPGTGTTGELFF.